These T cell receptor beta chains were read from a single sample in a study of OX40 agonist ivuxolimab in advanced cancers. Sequenced by immunoSEQ multiplex PCR; TCRdb stores in-frame clones only, minus some. The table has about 28,000 clones, approximately 85% seen once. The specimen comprised CD4+ or CD8+ T cells sorted from blood, sampled in a trial of the OX40 agonist ivuxolimab. The receptor set was obtained from an adult with an advanced solid tumor such as melanoma, head and neck, liver or kidney cancer. CDR3s include the opening cysteine and the closing phenylalanine or tryptophan. The D gene is left open where the match is weak. Size is stated for part of the rows, as once, few or many counts, or as a class when the clone is expanded.

v_call: TRBV9
j_call: TRBJ2-2
d_call: .
clone_size: .
cdr3_aa: CASSVAVVAFSGTGELFF
cdr3_nt: TGTGCCAGCAGCGTAGCAGTAGTCGCCTTCTCGGGCACCGGGGAGCTGTTTTTT

v_call: TRBV6-1
j_call: TRBJ1-3
d_call: .
clone_size: .
cdr3_aa: CASSDDRGTGNTIYF
cdr3_nt: TGTGCCAGCAGTGATGATAGGGGGACTGGAAACACCATATATTTT

v_call: TRBV4-3
j_call: TRBJ1-2
d_call: .
clone_size: .
cdr3_aa: CASGTYGEPEAIGYTF
cdr3_nt: TGCGCCAGCGGGACCTACGGGGAACCGGAGGCGATTGGCTACACCTTC

v_call: TRBV10-3
j_call: TRBJ2-3
d_call: .
clone_size: .
cdr3_aa: CAISAPGLEDDTQYF
cdr3_nt: TGTGCCATCAGTGCCCCAGGGCTGGAGGACGATACGCAGTATTTT

v_call: TRBV7-3
j_call: TRBJ2-7
d_call: TRBD1
clone_size: .
cdr3_aa: CASSLAVGDSKQYF
cdr3_nt: TGTGCCAGCAGCTTAGCAGTAGGGGACAGCAAACAGTACTTC

v_call: TRBV28
j_call: TRBJ1-3
d_call: .
clone_size: .
cdr3_aa: CASSFQGPGNTIYF
cdr3_nt: TGTGCCAGCAGTTTCCAGGGCCCTGGAAACACCATATATTTT

v_call: TRBV6-1
j_call: TRBJ1-2
d_call: .
clone_size: .
cdr3_aa: CASSDLGGRANYGYTF
cdr3_nt: TGTGCCAGCAGTGATTTGGGTGGGAGAGCTAACTATGGCTACACCTTC

v_call: TRBV30
j_call: TRBJ2-3
d_call: .
clone_size: .
cdr3_aa: CAWSVLGHTDTQYF
cdr3_nt: TGTGCCTGGAGTGTACTGGGGCACACAGATACGCAGTATTTT

v_call: TRBV5-6
j_call: TRBJ2-5
d_call: TRBD1
clone_size: many
cdr3_aa: CASSSDTGGGETQYF
cdr3_nt: TGTGCCAGCAGCTCAGATACAGGGGGCGGAGAGACCCAGTACTTC

v_call: TRBV6-5
j_call: TRBJ1-1
d_call: .
clone_size: .
cdr3_aa: CASRSSAYTEAFF
cdr3_nt: TGTGCCAGCAGGTCGAGCGCCTACACTGAAGCTTTCTTT

v_call: TRBV11-2
j_call: TRBJ1-1
d_call: .
clone_size: .
cdr3_aa: CASSLGQGHTEAFF
cdr3_nt: TGTGCCAGCAGCTTAGGGCAGGGTCACACTGAAGCTTTCTTT

v_call: TRBV5-4
j_call: TRBJ2-7
d_call: TRBD1
clone_size: .
cdr3_aa: CASSFSGTGVREQYF
cdr3_nt: TGTGCCAGCAGCTTTTCCGGGACAGGCGTTCGCGAGCAGTACTTC

v_call: TRBV4-1
j_call: TRBJ1-1
d_call: .
clone_size: once
cdr3_aa: CASNQNSLPNTEAFF
cdr3_nt: TGCGCCAGCAACCAAAACAGCCTTCCGAACACTGAAGCTTTCTTT

v_call: TRBV6-1
j_call: TRBJ1-6
d_call: .
clone_size: .
cdr3_aa: CASAGSVRWNSPLHF
cdr3_nt: TGTGCCAGCGCAGGGTCCGTTCGTTGGAATTCACCCCTCCACTTT

v_call: TRBV27
j_call: TRBJ1-6
d_call: .
clone_size: .
cdr3_aa: CASSLTQGVSYNSPLHF
cdr3_nt: TGTGCCAGCAGTTTAACTCAGGGCGTTTCATATAATTCACCCCTCCACTTT

v_call: TRBV21-1
j_call: TRBJ1-4
d_call: .
clone_size: .
cdr3_aa: CASSKEEDREKSNEKLFF
cdr3_nt: TGTGCCAGCAGCAAAGAAGAGGACAGGGAGAAGTCTAATGAAAAACTGTTTTTT

v_call: TRBV4-3
j_call: TRBJ2-3
d_call: TRBD1
clone_size: few
cdr3_aa: CASSQDDRADTQYF
cdr3_nt: TGCGCCAGCAGCCAAGATGACAGGGCAGATACGCAGTATTTT

v_call: TRBV14
j_call: TRBJ2-7
d_call: .
clone_size: many
cdr3_aa: CASSQGSRIGEQYF
cdr3_nt: TGTGCCAGCAGCCAAGGGTCCAGGATCGGGGAGCAGTACTTC

v_call: TRBV2
j_call: TRBJ2-7
d_call: TRBD2
clone_size: medium-sized
cdr3_aa: CASSGGGRGGRYEQYF
cdr3_nt: TGTGCCAGCAGTGGAGGAGGGCGGGGGGGCCGGTACGAGCAGTACTTC

v_call: TRBV27
j_call: TRBJ2-2
d_call: .
clone_size: .
cdr3_aa: CASSSFTTVNTGELFF
cdr3_nt: TGTGCCAGCAGTTCCTTCACCACAGTAAACACCGGGGAGCTGTTTTTT

v_call: TRBV28
j_call: TRBJ1-3
d_call: .
clone_size: .
cdr3_aa: CASSYPQGNTIYF
cdr3_nt: TGTGCCAGCAGTTACCCACAGGGAAACACCATATATTTT

v_call: TRBV6-5
j_call: TRBJ1-6
d_call: .
clone_size: .
cdr3_aa: CASSYSLGDGPTPLHF
cdr3_nt: TGTGCCAGCAGTTACTCGTTAGGGGACGGACCCACACCCCTCCACTTT